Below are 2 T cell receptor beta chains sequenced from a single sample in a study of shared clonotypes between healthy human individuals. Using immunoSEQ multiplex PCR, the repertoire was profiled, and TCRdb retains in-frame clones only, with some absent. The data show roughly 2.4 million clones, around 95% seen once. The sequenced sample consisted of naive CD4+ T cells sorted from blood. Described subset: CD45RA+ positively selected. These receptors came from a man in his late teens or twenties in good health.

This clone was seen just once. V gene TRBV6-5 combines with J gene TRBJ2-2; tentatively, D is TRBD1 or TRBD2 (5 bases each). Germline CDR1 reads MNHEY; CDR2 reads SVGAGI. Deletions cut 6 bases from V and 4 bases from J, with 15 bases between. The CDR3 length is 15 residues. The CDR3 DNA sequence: TGTGCCAGCAGGTGGGACGGGGTGGCCACCGGGGAGCTGTTTTTT. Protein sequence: CASRWDGVATGELFF.

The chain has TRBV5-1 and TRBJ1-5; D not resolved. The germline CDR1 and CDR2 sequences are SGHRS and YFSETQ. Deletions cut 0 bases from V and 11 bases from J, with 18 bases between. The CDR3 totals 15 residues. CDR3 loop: CASSLGTLAGESQHF. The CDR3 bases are TGCGCCAGCAGCTTGGGAACACTTGCCGGAGAGTCCCAGCATTTT. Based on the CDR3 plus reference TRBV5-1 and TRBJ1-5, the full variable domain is KAGVTQTPRYLIKTRGQQVTLSCSPISGHRSVSWYQQTPGQGLQFLFEYFSETQRNKGNFPGRFSGRQFSNSRSEMNVSTLELGDSALYLCASSLGTLAGESQHFGDGTRLSIL.